What follows are 15 T cell receptor beta chains derived from one specimen sequenced in a study of Graves' ophthalmopathy and Graves' hyperthyroidism. RNA served as the template for amplifying TCR beta CDR3 regions. Following a first-round RT-PCR that used HTBI primers, a second-round multiplex PCR was carried out. TCRdb re-called the multiplex PCR reads with MiXCR, one entry per CDR3 protein. The sample lists around 660,000 distinct CDR3 sequences, approximately 39% seen once, with more than 2.5% in the top ten. The specimen sequenced was peripheral blood. The receptors were sampled from an adult man with Graves' ophthalmopathy.

The sample holds a few counts of this clonotype. The chain employs TRBV20-1 and TRBJ1-5; 9 positions agree with TRBD1. Germline V gene sequence: CDR1 DFQATT, CDR2 SNEGSKA (reference sequence). The CDR3 covers 14 residues. The V segment lost 4 bases and the J segment 3 bases; nucleotides outside the gene matches: 4. The DNA of the CDR3 is TGCAGTGCTAATCGGGACAGGGACAATCAGCCCCAGCATTTT. This codes for CSANRDRDNQPQHF.

The CDR3 reads CATSSYSSTGANVLTF. The CDR3 bases are TGTGCCACCAGCAGTTACTCGAGTACCGGGGCCAACGTCCTGACTTTC. The rearrangement links TRBV15 to TRBJ2-6, with D hard to call. Trimming took off 3 bases at V and 4 bases at J, with 13 bases between the two ends. The length of the CDR3 is 16 residues. Germline V gene lookup returns CDR1 LNHNV and CDR2 YYDKDF (reference sequence). Together with reference TRBV15 and TRBJ2-6, the CDR3 gives the full variable domain: DAMVIQNPRYQVTQFGKPVTLSCSQTLNHNVMYWYQQKSSQAPKLLFHYYDKDFNNEADTPDNFQSRRPNTSFCFLDIRSPGLGDTAMYLCATSSYSSTGANVLTFGAGSRLTVL.

This clonotype was counted at least ten times. The chain carries TRBV11-2 and TRBJ1-2; a weak D match, TRBD1 (6 bases). Trimming cost V 5 bases and J 8 bases, with 18 bases left between them. The CDR3 length is 14 residues. Germline lookup yields CDR1 SGHAT and CDR2 FQNNGV. The CDR3 sequence is CASSQFRTVGGYTF. For the CDR3, the DNA is TGTGCCAGCAGCCAATTTCGGACAGTCGGAGGCTACACCTTC.

The J gene is TRBJ1-5, the V gene TRBV10-3; the D is unclear. Per germline, CDR1 ENHRY and CDR2 SYGVKD. This CDR3 has 13 amino acids. V was pared by 6 bases and J by 11 bases, with 17 bases between. CDR3 nucleotides: TGTGCCATCAGGAGGCAGCGAGCCAGGACCCAGCATTTT. It codes for CAIRRQRARTQHF.

This sequence joins TRBV25-1 and TRBJ1-2, with 10 bases lining up with TRBD1. The V gene end was trimmed by 6 bases and the J gene end by 8 bases; junction bases not matched to a gene: 6. The CDR3 extends over 13 amino acids. Germline-derived CDR1 and CDR2 are MGHDK and SYGVNS. As DNA, the CDR3 is TGTGCCAGCAGCGGACAGGGGGGAGGAGGCTACACCTTC. Amino acids: CASSGQGGGGYTF.

The chain couples TRBV10-3 to TRBJ1-6; the D gene is possibly TRBD1 (6 bases). Trimming stripped 10 bases from V and 0 bases from J, with 13 bases between. The CDR3 is 15 amino acids. Germline-derived CDR1 and CDR2 are ENHRY and SYGVKD. Here the CDR3 DNA reads TGTGCCAGCGGGGGGGGCAACTCCTATAATTCACCCCTCCACTTT. Translation gives CASGGGNSYNSPLHF.

The sample holds many counts of this clonotype. The J gene is TRBJ1-5, the V gene TRBV6-6; D is uncertain. V lost 6 bases and J lost 6, with 12 bases in between. CDR1 is MNHNY and CDR2 is SVGAGI in the germline V gene (reference sequence). This CDR3 comprises 13 residues. The CDR3 nucleotides are TGTGCCAGCAGGGCGGCCAGGTCTCAGCCCCAGCATTTT. Translation: CASRAARSQPQHF.

The V call is TRBV10-2, the J call TRBJ1-6; D not certain. In germline, CDR1 is WSHSY, CDR2 SAAADI. V dropped 2 bases and J dropped 4 bases, with 15 bases sitting between them. The CDR3 has 17 residues. The CDR3 loop reads CASSEPLMDPYNSPLHF. Here the CDR3 DNA reads TGCGCCAGCAGTGAGCCATTGATGGACCCGTATAATTCACCCCTCCACTTT.

This clonotype was counted many times. The chain recombines TRBV20-1 with TRBJ1-1; weak D call: TRBD1 (5 bases). V lost 2 bases, J lost 5 bases, and 18 bases lay in between. The germline V gene has CDR1 DFQATT and CDR2 SNEGSKA (reference sequence). CDR3 length: 15 amino acids. The CDR3 sequence is CSARISGRGSTEAFF. As DNA, the CDR3 is TGCAGTGCTAGAATAAGTGGGAGGGGAAGTACTGAAGCTTTCTTT.

This clonotype was recorded at least ten times. The J gene is TRBJ2-5, the V gene TRBV7-8; 8 nucleotides match TRBD2. Per germline, CDR1 SGHVS and CDR2 FQNEAQ. This CDR3 contains 14 residues. V shed 4 bases, J shed 1 base, and the junction held 2 bases outside the gene matches. The CDR3 here is CASSSSGLQETQYF. CDR3 DNA: TGTGCCAGCAGCTCTAGCGGGCTCCAAGAGACCCAGTACTTC.

This clonotype has more than one count but fewer than ten. V usage is TRBV4-1 and J usage is TRBJ1-2; 7 bases fit TRBD1. Per germline, CDR1 MGHRA and CDR2 YSYEKL. The trim removed 0 bases at V and 4 bases at J, leaving 2 bases unmatched. This CDR3 has 14 residues. The CDR3 reads CASSQDDRAYGYTF. The DNA for the CDR3 is TGCGCCAGCAGCCAAGATGACAGGGCCTATGGCTACACCTTC.

Remarks on this clonotype: A read error may explain this, as a much larger clone is one base away. The gene calls are TRBV20-1 and TRBJ1-5; 8 nucleotides line up with TRBD1. The CDR3 covers 14 residues. Germline V gene lookup returns CDR1 DFQATT and CDR2 SNEGSKA (reference sequence). The CDR3 sequence: CSASYRGNNQSQHF. The CDR3 coding sequence is TGCAGTGCCAGTTACAGGGGGAACAATCAGTCCCAGCATTTT.

This clonotype was counted once. No conserved phenylalanine or tryptophan is present at the end of the CDR3, so a read error is the likely explanation. The gene calls are TRBV6-1 and TRBJ2-5, with 8 bases lining up with TRBD2. Germline V gene data show CDR1 as MNHNS and CDR2 as SASEGT. Germline trimming cut 1 base from V and 5 bases from J; bases unmatched to any gene: 9. CDR3 length: 16 amino acids. The chain's CDR3 is CASSEGVTSEAETQYV. The CDR3, as DNA: TGTGCCAGCAGTGAAGGTGTGACTAGCGAGGCCGAGACCCAGTACGTC.

The chain joins TRBV7-2 to TRBJ2-3, with D possibly matching TRBD1 (6 bases). CDR3 length: 14 residues. CDR1 and CDR2 (germline): SGHTA, FQGNSA. V lost 6 bases to trimming and J lost 5 bases, with 15 bases between them. CDR3 loop: CASSYQGLKDTQYF. The CDR3 bases are TGTGCCAGCAGTTACCAGGGGTTGAAAGATACGCAGTATTTT.

The chain links TRBV2 to TRBJ2-5; 7 positions match TRBD1. V trimming: 3 bases; J trimming: 5 bases; junction bases outside the gene matches: 9. The CDR3 is made up of 15 amino acids. Germline-derived CDR1 and CDR2 are SNHLY and FYNNEI. CDR3 protein: CASSDRQGLWETQYF. The CDR3 DNA is TGTGCCAGCAGTGACCGACAGGGATTGTGGGAGACCCAGTACTTC. The full variable domain, completed using reference TRBV2 and TRBJ2-5, is EPEVTQTPSHQVTQMGQEVILRCVPISNHLYFYWYRQILGQKVEFLVSFYNNEISEKSEIFDDQFSVERPDGSNFTLKIRSTKLEDSAMYFCASSDRQGLWETQYFGPGTRLLVL.